The T cell receptor beta chain under discussion was sequenced for a study of T-cell reconstitution after alpha-beta-depleted transplantation in children. Regarding the study as a whole: Among T cells one year after transplant, newly produced cells accounted for most counts and diversity. The origin of high day-60 TCRbeta diversity in some patients lay in surviving recipient T cells and thymic progenitors.

This CDR3 has 16 residues. Trimming removed 7 bases at V and 4 bases at J, with 17 bases between. CDR1 is SNHLY and CDR2 is FYNNEI in the germline V gene. The TCRbeta library was prepared with unique molecular identifiers. In TCRdb, the PCR reads were re-called with MiXCR into one record per CDR3 protein. The data show approximately 500,000 distinct CDR3 sequences, with 25% to 30% seen just once and just over 35% held by the top ten. This clonotype has a handful of counts. The antigen remains undetermined. Sequencing used PBMCs, obtained before TCRalphabeta/CD19-depleted stem cell transplant. This sequence was found in a boy under two years old with Wiskott-Aldrich syndrome, due to receive a stem cell transplant. V and J are TRBV2 and TRBJ2-6; maybe TRBD1 (7 bases). DNA of the CDR3: TGTGCCAGCACGGGGGACAGCGCCAGGGGGGCCAACGTCCTGACTTTC. Amino acids: CASTGDSARGANVLTF.